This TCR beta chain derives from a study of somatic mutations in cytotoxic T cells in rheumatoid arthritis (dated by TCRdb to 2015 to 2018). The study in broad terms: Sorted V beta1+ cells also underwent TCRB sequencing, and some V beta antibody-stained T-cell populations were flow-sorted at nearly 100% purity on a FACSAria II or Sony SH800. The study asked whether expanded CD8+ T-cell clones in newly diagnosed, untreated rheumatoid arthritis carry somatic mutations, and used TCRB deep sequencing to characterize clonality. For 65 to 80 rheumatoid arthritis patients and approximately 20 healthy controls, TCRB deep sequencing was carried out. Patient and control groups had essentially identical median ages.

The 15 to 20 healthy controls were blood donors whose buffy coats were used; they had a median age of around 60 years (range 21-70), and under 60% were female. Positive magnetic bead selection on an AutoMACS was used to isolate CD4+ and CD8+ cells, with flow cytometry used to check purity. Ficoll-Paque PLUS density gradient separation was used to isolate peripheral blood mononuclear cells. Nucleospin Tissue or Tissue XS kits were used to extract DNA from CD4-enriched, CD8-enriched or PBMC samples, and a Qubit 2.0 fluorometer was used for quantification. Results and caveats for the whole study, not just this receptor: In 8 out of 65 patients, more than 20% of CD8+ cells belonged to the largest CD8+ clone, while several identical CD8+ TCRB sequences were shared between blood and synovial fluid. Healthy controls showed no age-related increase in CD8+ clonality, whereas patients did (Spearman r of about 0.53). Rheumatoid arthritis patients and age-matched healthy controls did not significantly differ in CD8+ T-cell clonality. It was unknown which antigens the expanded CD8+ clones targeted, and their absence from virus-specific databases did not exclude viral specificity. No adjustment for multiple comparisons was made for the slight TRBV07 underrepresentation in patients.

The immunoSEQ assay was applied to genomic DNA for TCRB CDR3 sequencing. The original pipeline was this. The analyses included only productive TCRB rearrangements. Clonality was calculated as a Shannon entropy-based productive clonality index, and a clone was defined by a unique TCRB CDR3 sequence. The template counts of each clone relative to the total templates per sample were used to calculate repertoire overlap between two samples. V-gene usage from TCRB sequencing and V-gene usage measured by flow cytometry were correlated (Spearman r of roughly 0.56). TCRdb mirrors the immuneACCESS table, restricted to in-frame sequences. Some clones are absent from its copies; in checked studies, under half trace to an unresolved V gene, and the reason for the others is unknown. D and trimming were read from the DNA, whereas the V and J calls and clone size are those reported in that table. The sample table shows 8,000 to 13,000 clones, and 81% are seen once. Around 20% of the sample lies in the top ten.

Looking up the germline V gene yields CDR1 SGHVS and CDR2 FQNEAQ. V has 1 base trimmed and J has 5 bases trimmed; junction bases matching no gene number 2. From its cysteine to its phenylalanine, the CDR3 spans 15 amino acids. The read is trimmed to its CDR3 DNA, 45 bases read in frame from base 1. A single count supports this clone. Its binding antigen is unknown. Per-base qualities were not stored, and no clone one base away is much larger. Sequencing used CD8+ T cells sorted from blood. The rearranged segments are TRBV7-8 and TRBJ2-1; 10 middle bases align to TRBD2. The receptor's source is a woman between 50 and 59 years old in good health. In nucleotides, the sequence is TGTGCCAGCAGCTTAGACAGCGGGGGGGACAATGAGCAGTTCTTC. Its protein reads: CASSLDSGGDNEQFF.